This T cell receptor (beta chain) was captured in a study of human T cells and chemical hapten exposure. Study-wide results and caveats: Clustering by CDR3 similarity yielded significantly more large clusters from expanded TCRs than controls. Among TCRs, those above 1 in 1000 frequency were unaffected by DPC sensitization.

Time point in this sample: pre-sensitization, week 0. Treatment denoted: therapeutic diphenylcyclopropenone sensitization with weekly scalp DPC. Extraction of total RNA was performed on unfractionated whole blood. TCRdb re-called the RACE reads through MiXCR, storing one row per CDR3 protein. The sample shows 55,000 to 75,000 distinct CDR3 sequences, around 7% of them seen only once. Germline V lookup: CDR1 SNHLY, CDR2 FYNNEI. Trimming pared 5 bases from V and 0 bases from J, leaving 7 bases between. The CDR3 is made up of 13 amino acids. This clonotype came up many times. Its matching antigen is unknown.

The chain uses TRBV2 and TRBJ1-1; D uncertain. This receptor was identified in a woman aged 30 to 39 with alopecia areata. Some clones in this sample may be carry-over from other donors' samples. The source material was whole blood, sampled in connection with sensitization to the hapten diphenylcyclopropenone (DPC). The CDR3 sequence is CASSPLVNTEAFF. In nucleotides, the CDR3 is TGTGCCAGCAGTCCTCTGGTGAACACTGAAGCTTTCTTT.